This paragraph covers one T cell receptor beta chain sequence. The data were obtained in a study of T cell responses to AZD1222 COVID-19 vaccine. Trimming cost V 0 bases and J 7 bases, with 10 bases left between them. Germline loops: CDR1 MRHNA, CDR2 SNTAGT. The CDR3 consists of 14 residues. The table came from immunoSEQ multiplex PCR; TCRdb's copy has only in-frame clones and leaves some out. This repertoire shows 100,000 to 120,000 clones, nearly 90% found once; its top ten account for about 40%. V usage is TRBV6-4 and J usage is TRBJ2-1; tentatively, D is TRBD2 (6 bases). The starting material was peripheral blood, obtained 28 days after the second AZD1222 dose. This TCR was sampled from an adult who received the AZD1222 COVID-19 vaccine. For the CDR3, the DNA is TGTGCCAGCAGTGACTCGGCGGGATCGAATGAGCAGTTCTTC. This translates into CASSDSAGSNEQFF.